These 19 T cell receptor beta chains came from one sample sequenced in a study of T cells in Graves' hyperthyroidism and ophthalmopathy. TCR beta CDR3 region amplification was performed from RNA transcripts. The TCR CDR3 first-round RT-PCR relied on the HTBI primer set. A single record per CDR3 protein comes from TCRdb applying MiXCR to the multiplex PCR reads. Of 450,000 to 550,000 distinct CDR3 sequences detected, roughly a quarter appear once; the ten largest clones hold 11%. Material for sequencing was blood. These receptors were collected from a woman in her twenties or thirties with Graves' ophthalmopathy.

The CDR3 loop reads CAISERTVNTEAFF. CDR3 DNA sequence: TGTGCCATCAGTGAAAGGACGGTGAACACTGAAGCTTTCTTT. The V and J genes are TRBV10-3 and TRBJ1-1; D gene unclear. Per germline, CDR1 ENHRY and CDR2 SYGVKD. V shed 3 bases and J shed 0 bases, with 8 bases lying between them. CDR3 length equals 14 residues.

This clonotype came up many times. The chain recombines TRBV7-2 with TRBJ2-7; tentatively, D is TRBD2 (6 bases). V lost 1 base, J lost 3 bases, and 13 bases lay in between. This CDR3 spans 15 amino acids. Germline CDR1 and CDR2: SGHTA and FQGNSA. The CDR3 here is CASSLVGGDRYEQYF. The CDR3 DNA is TGTGCCAGCAGCTTAGTAGGCGGGGACCGCTACGAGCAGTACTTC.

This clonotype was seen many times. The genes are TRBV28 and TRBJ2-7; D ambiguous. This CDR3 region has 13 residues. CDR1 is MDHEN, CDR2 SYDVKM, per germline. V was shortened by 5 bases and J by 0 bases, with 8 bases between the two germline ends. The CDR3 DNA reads TGTGCCAGCAGTGAATTCAACTCCTACGAGCAGTACTTC. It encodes CASSEFNSYEQYF.

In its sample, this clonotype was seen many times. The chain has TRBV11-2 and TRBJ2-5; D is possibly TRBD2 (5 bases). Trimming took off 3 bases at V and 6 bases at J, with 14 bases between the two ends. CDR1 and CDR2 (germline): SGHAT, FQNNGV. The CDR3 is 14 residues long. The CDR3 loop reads CASSFPGGLQTQYF. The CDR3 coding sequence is TGTGCCAGCAGCTTTCCCGGCGGGTTACAGACCCAGTACTTC.

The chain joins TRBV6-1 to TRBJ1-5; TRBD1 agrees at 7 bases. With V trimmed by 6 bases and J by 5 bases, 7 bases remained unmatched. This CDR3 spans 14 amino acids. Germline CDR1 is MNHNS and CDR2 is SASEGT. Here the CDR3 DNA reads TGTGCCAGCAGGCTCACAGGGACAGATCAGCCCCAGCATTTT. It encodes CASRLTGTDQPQHF.

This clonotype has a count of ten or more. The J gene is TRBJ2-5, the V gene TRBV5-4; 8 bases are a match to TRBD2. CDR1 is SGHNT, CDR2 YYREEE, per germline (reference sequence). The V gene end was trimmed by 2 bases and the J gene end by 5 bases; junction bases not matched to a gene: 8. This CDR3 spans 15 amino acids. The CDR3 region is CASSFFGGAAETQYF. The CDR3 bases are TGTGCCAGCAGCTTTTTCGGGGGGGCCGCGGAGACCCAGTACTTC.

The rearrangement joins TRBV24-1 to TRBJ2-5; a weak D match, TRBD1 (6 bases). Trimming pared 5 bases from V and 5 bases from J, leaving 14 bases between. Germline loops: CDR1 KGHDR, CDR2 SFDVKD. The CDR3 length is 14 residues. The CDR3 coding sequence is TGTGCCACCAGTGTCGGCAGGGGATCCGAGACCCAGTACTTC. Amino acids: CATSVGRGSETQYF.

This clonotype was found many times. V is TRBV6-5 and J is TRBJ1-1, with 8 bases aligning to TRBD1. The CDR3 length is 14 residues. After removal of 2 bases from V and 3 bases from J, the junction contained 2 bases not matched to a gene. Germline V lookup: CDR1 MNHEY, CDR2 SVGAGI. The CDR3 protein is CASSYGDRYTEAFF. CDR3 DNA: TGTGCCAGCAGTTACGGGGACAGGTACACTGAAGCTTTCTTT.

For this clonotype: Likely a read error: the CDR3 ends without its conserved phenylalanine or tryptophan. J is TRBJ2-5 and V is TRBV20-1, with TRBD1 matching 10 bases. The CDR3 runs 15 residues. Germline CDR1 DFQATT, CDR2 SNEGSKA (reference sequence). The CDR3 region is CSPAGQGDWQESQYY. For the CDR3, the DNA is TGCAGCCCTGCCGGACAGGGGGATTGGCAAGAGTCCCAGTACTAC.

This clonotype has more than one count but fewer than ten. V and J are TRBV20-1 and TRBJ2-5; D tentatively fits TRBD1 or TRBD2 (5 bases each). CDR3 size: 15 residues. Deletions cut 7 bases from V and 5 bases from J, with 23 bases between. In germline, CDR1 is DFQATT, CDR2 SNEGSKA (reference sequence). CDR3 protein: CSVKQPRGPGETQYF. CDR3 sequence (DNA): TGCAGTGTCAAGCAGCCTCGGGGCCCAGGGGAGACCCAGTACTTC.

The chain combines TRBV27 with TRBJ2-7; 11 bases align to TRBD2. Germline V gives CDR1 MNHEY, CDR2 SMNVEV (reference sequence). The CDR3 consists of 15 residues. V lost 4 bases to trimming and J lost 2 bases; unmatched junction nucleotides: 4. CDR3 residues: CASSSRLAGPYEQYF. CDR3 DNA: TGTGCCAGCAGTTCGCGACTAGCGGGGCCCTACGAGCAGTACTTC.

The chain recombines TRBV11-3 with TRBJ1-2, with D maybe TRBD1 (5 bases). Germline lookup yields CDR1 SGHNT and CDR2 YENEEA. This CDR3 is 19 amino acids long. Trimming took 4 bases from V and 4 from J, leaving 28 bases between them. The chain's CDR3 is CASSSPRFIRDLSGYGYTF. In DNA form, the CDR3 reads TGTGCCAGCAGCTCCCCCCGTTTTATCCGGGACCTGAGTGGCTATGGCTACACCTTC.

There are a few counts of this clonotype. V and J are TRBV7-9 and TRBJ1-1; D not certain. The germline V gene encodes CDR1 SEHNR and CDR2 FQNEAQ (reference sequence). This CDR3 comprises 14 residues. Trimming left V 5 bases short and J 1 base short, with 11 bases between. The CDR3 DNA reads TGTGCCAGCAGCGATTACAGTCAGAACACTGAAGCTTTCTTT. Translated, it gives CASSDYSQNTEAFF.

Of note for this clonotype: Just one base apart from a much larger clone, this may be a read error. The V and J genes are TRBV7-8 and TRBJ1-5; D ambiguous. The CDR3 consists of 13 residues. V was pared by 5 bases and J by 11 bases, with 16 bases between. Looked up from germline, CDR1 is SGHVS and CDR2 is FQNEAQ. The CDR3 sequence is CASSRGDVWAQHF. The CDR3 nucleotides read TGTGCCAGCAGCAGAGGAGACGTCTGGGCCCAGCATTTT.

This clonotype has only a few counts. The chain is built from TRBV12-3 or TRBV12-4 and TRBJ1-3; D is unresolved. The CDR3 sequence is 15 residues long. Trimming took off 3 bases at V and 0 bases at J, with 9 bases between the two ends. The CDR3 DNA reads TGTGCCAGCAGTTTTGAGGGATCCTCTGGAAACACCATATATTTT. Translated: CASSFEGSSGNTIYF.

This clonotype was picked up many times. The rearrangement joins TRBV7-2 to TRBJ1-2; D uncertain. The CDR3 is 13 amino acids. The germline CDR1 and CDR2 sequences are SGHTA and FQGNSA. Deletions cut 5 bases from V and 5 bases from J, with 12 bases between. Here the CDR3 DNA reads TGTGCCAGCAGCCCCGGTGAGGCTTATGGCTACACCTTC. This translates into CASSPGEAYGYTF.

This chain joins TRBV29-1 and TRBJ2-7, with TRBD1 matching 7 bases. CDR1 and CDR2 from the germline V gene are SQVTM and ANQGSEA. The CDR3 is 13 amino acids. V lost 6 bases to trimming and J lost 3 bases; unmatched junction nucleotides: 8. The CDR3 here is CSVRQGSVYEQYF. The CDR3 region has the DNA TGCAGCGTAAGACAGGGCTCTGTCTACGAGCAGTACTTC.

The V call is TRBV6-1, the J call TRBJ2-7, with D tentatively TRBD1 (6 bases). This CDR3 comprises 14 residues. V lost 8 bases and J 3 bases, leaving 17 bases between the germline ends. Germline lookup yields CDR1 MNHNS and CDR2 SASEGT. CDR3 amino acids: CASGQGGSLYEQYF. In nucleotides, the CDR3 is TGTGCCAGCGGACAAGGGGGATCCCTCTACGAGCAGTACTTC.

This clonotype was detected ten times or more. CDR3 in amino acids: CASSPGTSMNTEAFF. CDR3 DNA sequence: TGTGCCAGCAGCCCAGGGACCTCCATGAACACTGAAGCTTTCTTT. The chain joins TRBV7-3 to TRBJ1-1; TRBD1 is a possible D gene (5 bases). Germline V gives CDR1 SGHTA, CDR2 FQGTGA. The CDR3 length is 15 residues. The V and J ends lost 5 bases and 0 bases respectively, with 13 bases between them.